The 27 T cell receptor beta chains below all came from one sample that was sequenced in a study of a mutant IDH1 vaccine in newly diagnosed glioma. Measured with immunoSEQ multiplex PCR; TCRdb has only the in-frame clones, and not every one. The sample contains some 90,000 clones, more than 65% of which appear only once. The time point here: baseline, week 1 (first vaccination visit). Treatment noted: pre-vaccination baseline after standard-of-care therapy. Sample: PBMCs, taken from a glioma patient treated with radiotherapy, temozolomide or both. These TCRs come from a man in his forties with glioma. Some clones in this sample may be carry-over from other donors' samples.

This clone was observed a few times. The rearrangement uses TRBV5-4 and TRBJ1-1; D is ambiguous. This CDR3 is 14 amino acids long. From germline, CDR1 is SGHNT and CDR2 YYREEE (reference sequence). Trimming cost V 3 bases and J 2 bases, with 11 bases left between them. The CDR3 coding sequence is TGTGCCAGCAGCTCGTGGGTAGGAAACACTGAAGCTTTCTTT. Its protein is CASSSWVGNTEAFF. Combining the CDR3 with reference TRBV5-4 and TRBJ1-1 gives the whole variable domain ETGVTQSPTHLIKTRGQQVTLRCSSQSGHNTVSWYQQALGQGPQFIFQYYREEENGRGNFPPRFSGLQFPNYSSELNVNALELDDSALYLCASSSWVGNTEAFFGQGTRLTVV.

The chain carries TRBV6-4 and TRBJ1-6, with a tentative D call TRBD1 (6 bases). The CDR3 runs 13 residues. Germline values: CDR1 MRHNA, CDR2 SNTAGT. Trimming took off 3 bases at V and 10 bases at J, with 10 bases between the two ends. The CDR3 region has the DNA TGTGCCAGCAGTGAATATAGGGGGTCACCCCTCCACTTT. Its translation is CASSEYRGSPLHF.

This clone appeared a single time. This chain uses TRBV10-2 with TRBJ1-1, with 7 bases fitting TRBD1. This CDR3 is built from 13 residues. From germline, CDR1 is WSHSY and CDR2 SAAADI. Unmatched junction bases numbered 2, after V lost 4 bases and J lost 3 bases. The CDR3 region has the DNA TGCGCCAGCAGTGTACAGGGGTACACTGAAGCTTTCTTT. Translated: CASSVQGYTEAFF.

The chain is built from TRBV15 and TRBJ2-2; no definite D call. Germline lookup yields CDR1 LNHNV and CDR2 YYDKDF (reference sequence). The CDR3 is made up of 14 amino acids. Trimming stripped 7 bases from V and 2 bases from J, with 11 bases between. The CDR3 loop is CATTFWVNTGELFF. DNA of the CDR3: TGTGCCACCACGTTTTGGGTAAACACCGGGGAGCTGTTTTTT.

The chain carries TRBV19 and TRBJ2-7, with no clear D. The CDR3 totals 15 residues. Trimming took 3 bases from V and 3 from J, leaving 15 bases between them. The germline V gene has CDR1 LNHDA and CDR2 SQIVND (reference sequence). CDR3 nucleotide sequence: TGTGCCAGTAGTATGTTCCCGCTTGGGGACTACGAGCAGTACTTC. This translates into CASSMFPLGDYEQYF.

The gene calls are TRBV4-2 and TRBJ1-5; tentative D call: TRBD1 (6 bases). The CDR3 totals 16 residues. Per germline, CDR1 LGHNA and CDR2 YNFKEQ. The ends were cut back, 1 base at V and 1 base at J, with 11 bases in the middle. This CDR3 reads CASSQVGGASNQPQHF. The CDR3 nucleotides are TGTGCCAGCAGCCAAGTGGGGGGGGCCAGCAATCAGCCCCAGCATTTT.

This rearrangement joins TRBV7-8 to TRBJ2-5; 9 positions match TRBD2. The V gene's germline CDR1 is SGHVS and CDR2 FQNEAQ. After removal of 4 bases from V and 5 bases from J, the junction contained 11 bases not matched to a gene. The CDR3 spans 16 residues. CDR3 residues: CASSSLAGRLGETQYF. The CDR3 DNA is TGTGCCAGCAGCTCCCTAGCGGGGAGACTCGGGGAGACCCAGTACTTC.

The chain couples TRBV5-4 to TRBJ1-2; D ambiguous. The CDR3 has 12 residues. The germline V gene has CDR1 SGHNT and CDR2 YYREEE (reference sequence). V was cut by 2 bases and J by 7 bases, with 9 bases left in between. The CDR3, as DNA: TGTGCCAGCAGCTTTGGCAGCGTTGGCTACACCTTC. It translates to CASSFGSVGYTF.

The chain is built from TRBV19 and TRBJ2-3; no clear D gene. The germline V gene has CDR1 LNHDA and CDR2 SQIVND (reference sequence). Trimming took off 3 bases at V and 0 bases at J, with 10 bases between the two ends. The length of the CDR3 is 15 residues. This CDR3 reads CASSMRYASTDTQYF. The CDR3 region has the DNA TGTGCCAGTAGTATGAGGTACGCTAGCACAGATACGCAGTATTTT.

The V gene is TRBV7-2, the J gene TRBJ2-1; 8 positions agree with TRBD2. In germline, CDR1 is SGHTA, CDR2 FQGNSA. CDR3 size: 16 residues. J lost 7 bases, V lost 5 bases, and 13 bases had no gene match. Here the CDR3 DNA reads TGTGCCAGCAGCATCCGGGTTGGCGGGGGGCCGAATGAGCAGTTCTTC. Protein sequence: CASSIRVGGGPNEQFF.

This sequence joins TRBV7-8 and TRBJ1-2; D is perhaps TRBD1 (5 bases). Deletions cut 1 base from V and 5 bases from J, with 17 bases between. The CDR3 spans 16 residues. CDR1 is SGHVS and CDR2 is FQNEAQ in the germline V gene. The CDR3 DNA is TGTGCCAGCAGCTTAGGACAAAGACAGTTGATTTATGGCTACACCTTC. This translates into CASSLGQRQLIYGYTF.

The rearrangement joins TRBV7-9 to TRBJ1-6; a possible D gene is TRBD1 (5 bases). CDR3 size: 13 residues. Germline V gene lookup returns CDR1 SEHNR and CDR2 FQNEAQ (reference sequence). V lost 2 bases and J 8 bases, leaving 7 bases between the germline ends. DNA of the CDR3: TGTGCCAGCAGCTTAACAGGAGATTCACCCCTCCACTTT. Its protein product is CASSLTGDSPLHF.

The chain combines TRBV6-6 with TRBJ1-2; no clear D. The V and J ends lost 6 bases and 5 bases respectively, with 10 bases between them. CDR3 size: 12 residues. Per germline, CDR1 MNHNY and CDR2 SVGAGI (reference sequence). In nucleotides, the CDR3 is TGTGCCAGCAGCCCGATAGGTTATGGCTACACCTTC. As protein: CASSPIGYGYTF.

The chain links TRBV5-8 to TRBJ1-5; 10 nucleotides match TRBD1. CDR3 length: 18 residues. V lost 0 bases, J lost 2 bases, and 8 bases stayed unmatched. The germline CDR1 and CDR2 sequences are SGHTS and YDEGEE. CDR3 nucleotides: TGTGCCAGCAGCTTGGGATACACCGGGACAGGGGGCAATCAGCCCCAGCATTTT. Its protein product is CASSLGYTGTGGNQPQHF.

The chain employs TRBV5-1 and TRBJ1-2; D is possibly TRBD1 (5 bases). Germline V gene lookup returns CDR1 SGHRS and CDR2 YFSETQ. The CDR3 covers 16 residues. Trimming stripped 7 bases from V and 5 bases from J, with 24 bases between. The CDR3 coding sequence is TGCGCCAGCCTCCCCCGGGAGGGGACCGGGGGGTATGGCTACACCTTC. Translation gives CASLPREGTGGYGYTF.

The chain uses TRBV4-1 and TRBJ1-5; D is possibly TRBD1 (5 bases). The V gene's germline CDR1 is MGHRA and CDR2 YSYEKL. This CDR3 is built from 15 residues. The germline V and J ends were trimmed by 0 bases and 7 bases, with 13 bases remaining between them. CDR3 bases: TGCGCCAGCAGCCAAGATGCAGGGCGAGGGCAGCCCCAGCATTTT. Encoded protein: CASSQDAGRGQPQHF.

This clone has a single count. This CDR3 is CASSFVAHTIYF. CDR3 DNA: TGTGCCAGCAGCTTCGTCGCACACACCATATATTTT. J is TRBJ1-3 and V is TRBV7-9, with D hard to call. V was cut by 3 bases and J by 8 bases, with 8 bases left in between. Germline V CDR1 and CDR2: SEHNR, FQNEAQ (reference sequence). The CDR3 length is 12 residues.

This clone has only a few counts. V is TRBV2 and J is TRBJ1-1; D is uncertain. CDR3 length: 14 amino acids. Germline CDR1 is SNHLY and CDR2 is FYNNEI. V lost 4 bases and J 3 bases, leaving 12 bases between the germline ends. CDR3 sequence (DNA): TGTGCCAGCAGTGGGACGGGGTTGGACACTGAAGCTTTCTTT. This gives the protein CASSGTGLDTEAFF.

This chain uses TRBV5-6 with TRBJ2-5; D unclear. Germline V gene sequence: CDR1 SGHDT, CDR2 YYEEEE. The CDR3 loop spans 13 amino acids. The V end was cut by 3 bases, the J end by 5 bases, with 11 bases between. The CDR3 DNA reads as TGTGCCAGCAGCTACCGACGGAAGGAGACCCAGTACTTC. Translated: CASSYRRKETQYF.

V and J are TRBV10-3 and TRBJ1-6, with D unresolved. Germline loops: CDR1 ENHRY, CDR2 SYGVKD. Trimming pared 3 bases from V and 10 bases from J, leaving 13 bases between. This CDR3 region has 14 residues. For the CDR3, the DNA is TGTGCCATCAGTGACCAAGGTCGCGGCTCACCCCTCCACTTT. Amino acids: CAISDQGRGSPLHF.

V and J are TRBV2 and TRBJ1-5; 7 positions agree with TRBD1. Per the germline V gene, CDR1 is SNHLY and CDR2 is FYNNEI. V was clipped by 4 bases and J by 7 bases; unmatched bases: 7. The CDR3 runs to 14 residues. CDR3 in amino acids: CASSGLRQGQPQHF. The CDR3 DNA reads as TGTGCCAGCAGTGGACTTCGACAGGGACAGCCCCAGCATTTT.

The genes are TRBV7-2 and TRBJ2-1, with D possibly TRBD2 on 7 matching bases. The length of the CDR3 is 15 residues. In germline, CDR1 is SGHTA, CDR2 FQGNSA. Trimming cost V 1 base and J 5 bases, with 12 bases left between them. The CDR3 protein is CASSLGGGLDNEQFF. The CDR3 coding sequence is TGTGCCAGCAGCTTAGGGGGGGGCCTAGACAATGAGCAGTTCTTC.

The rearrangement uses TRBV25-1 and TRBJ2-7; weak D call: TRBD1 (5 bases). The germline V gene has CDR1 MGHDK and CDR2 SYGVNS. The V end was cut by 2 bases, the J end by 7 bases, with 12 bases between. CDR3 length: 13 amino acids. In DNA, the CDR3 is TGTGCCAGCAGTGAACGGGTAAAGGGGGAGCAGTACTTC. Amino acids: CASSERVKGEQYF.

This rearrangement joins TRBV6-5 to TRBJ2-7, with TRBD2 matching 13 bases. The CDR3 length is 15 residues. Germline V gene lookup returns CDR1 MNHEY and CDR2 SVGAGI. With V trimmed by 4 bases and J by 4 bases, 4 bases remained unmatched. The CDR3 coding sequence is TGTGCCAGCAGTTCCGGGACTAGCGGGGTTTACGAGCAGTACTTC. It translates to CASSSGTSGVYEQYF.

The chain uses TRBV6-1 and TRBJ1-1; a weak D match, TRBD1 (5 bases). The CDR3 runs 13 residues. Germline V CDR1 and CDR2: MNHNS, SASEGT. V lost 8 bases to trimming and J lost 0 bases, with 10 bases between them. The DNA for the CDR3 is TGTGCCAGCGGGGGACGGTTGAACACTGAAGCTTTCTTT. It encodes CASGGRLNTEAFF.

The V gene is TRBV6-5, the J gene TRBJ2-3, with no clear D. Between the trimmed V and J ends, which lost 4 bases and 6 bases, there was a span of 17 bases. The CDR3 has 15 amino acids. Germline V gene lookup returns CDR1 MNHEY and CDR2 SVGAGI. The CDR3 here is CASSSPYSASDTQYF. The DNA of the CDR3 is TGTGCCAGCAGTTCGCCGTATTCCGCAAGCGATACGCAGTATTTT.

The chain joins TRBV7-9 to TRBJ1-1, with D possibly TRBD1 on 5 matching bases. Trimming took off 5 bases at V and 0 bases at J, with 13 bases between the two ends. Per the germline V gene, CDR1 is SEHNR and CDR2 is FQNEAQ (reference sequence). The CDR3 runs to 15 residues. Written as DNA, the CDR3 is TGTGCCAGCAGCCAGGATTTGGGGCTGAACACTGAAGCTTTCTTT. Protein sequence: CASSQDLGLNTEAFF.